The next 24 T cell receptor beta chains were all read from a single sample in a study of TET2 disruption in CD19-targeted CAR T cells. Sequencing was performed with immunoSEQ multiplex PCR; in TCRdb, only in-frame clones are kept and a portion is missing. Its table records 25,000 to 30,000 clones. The antigens for these receptors are not known. The treatment is: autologous CTL019 cells: CD19 CAR with 4-1BB and CD3 zeta domains. The source was CD8- CAR+ T cells sorted from cultured blood T cells, collected for CD19 CAR T cell therapy. Subset specified: CD8-negative CAR-positive T cells from the infusion product. The receptor set was obtained from a man between 65 and 80 years old with chronic lymphocytic leukemia.

This clone ranks as medium-sized in terms of frequency. The read falls 3 residues short of the CDR3 end, and the missing part is taken from the germline J gene. The V gene is TRBV5-1, the J gene TRBJ1-6; a possible D gene is TRBD1 (5 bases). The germline gives CDR1 SGHRS, CDR2 YFSETQ. The length of the CDR3 is 15 residues. V lost 0 bases, J lost 7 bases, and 11 bases lay in between. CDR3 loop: CASSLEGPHNSPLHF. The CDR3 bases that were read are TGCGCCAGCAGCTTGGAGGGGCCTCACAATTCACCC.

CDR3 amino acids: CASRGTGGGNQPQHF. Incomplete CDR3 DNA: TGTGCCAGCAGGGGGACAGGGGGAGGCAATCAGCCC. The chain links TRBV28 to TRBJ1-5; 11 positions match TRBD1. The read ends 3 residues shy of where the CDR3 ends; the end is completed using the germline J gene. Per the germline V gene, CDR1 is MDHEN and CDR2 is SYDVKM. This CDR3 contains 15 residues. Germline trimming cut 6 bases from V and 2 bases from J; bases unmatched to any gene: 3.

A remark on this clone: The CDR3 end falls 3 residues outside the read, so it is completed with the germline J gene. The rearrangement uses TRBV7-6 and TRBJ1-2; unclear D gene. Germline lookup yields CDR1 SGHVS and CDR2 FNYEAQ. The CDR3 covers 16 residues. CDR3 DNA (partial): TGTGCCAGCAGCTTTCTAGCGGTTAGCTCCTACAATGAC. Translated: CASSFLAVSSYND. From start to end, the CDR3 is CASSFLAVSSYNDYTF. Supplemented by reference TRBV7-6 and TRBJ1-2, the full variable domain reads GAGVSQSPRYKVTKRGQDVALRCDPISGHVSLYWYRQALGQGPEFLTYFNYEAQQDKSGLPNDRFSAERPEGSISTLTIQRTEQRDSAMYRCASSFLAVSSYNDYTFGSGTRLTVV.

Worth noting for this clone: The sequence runs out 3 residues before the end of the CDR3; the remainder is reconstructed from the germline J gene. This CDR3 is also generated by other DNA sequences in the sample. This rearrangement joins TRBV4-2 to TRBJ1-3; TRBD1 matches 12 bases. Germline V gene data show CDR1 as LGHNA and CDR2 as YNFKEQ. There are 17 residues in the CDR3. The part of the CDR3 DNA that was read is TGTGCCAGCAGCCCTACACCACCGGGACAGGGGGCCGGAACA. Translated, it gives CASSPTPPGQGAGT. The entire CDR3 reads CASSPTPPGQGAGTIYF.

For this clone: From the germline J gene comes the end of the CDR3, since the read stops 3 residues before it. The rearrangement uses TRBV10-3 and TRBJ1-2; TRBD1 might be the D (5 bases). The CDR3 spans 14 residues. Germline V gene lookup returns CDR1 ENHRY and CDR2 SYGVKD. The CDR3 bases that were read are TGTGCCATCAGTGCGGGGGGGTTATCAGATACC. This codes for CAISAGGLSDT. The CDR3 in its entirety is CAISAGGLSDTYTF.

Regarding this clone: The CDR3 end is not reached by the read, which stops 3 residues before it; the germline J gene fills it in. The chain carries TRBV6-2 or TRBV6-3 and TRBJ2-3; 15 positions match TRBD2. The CDR3 consists of 17 residues. Per the germline V gene, CDR1 is MNHEY and CDR2 is SVGEGT. V gave up 5 bases and J gave up 7 bases; unmatched junction bases: 10. The sequenced part of the CDR3 DNA is TGTGCCAGCAGTCAGGGACTAGCGGGGGGCGGCGCTAATACG. It translates to CASSQGLAGGGANT. The full CDR3 is CASSQGLAGGGANTQYF.

On this clone: The read comes to an end 3 residues before the CDR3 does, leaving the germline J gene to fill in the end. The same CDR3 is also encoded by other DNA sequences in this sample. The chain uses TRBV10-2 and TRBJ1-1; D perhaps matches TRBD1 (6 bases). V was trimmed by 8 bases and J by 0 bases, leaving 19 bases between them. Germline CDR1 WSHSY, CDR2 SAAADI. The CDR3 length is 16 residues. The CDR3 reads CASARRRQEMNTEAFF. CDR3 bases read: TGCGCCAGCGCCAGGAGACGACAGGAAATGAACACTGAA.

For this clone: The read comes to an end 3 residues before the CDR3 does, leaving the germline J gene to fill in the end. The V call is TRBV5-1, the J call TRBJ2-4; 7 bases are shared with TRBD2. This CDR3 contains 16 residues. Per germline, CDR1 SGHRS and CDR2 YFSETQ. Here the CDR3 reads CASSQIPGLPQETQYF. The CDR3 DNA, read in part, is TGCGCCAGCAGCCAAATACCGGGACTACCCCAAGAGACT.

For this clone: The CDR3 end lies 3 residues beyond the end of the read and is filled in from the germline J gene. The chain combines TRBV10-1 with TRBJ2-2; tentative D call: TRBD2 (5 bases). Germline loops: CDR1 WNHNN, CDR2 SYGVQD (reference sequence). Trimming stripped 4 bases from V and 6 bases from J, with 15 bases between. The length of the CDR3 is 15 residues. The DNA read from the CDR3 is TGCGCCAGCAGTGCCTTAAGTCGGGGAGCCGGGGAG. Amino acids: CASSALSRGAGE. The complete CDR3 reads CASSALSRGAGELFF.

Comments on this clone: Read sequence stops 3 residues before the CDR3 end, and the germline J gene provides the missing end. J is TRBJ1-6 and V is TRBV30; 7 bases fit TRBD1. CDR1 and CDR2 from the germline V gene are GTSNPN and SVGIG (reference sequence). V trimming: 3 bases; J trimming: 0 bases; junction bases outside the gene matches: 2. The CDR3 is 15 amino acids. CDR3 region: CAWRGDSSYNSPLHF. The sequenced part of the CDR3 DNA is TGTGCCTGGAGGGGGGACAGCTCCTATAATTCACCC.

As regards this clone: The CDR3 end lies 3 residues beyond the end of the read and is filled in from the germline J gene. Other DNA sequences within the sample encode an identical CDR3. V and J are TRBV2 and TRBJ1-3; weak D call: TRBD1 (5 bases). Germline CDR1 SNHLY, CDR2 FYNNEI. The CDR3 has 16 residues. V lost 2 bases to trimming and J lost 4 bases, with 15 bases between them. The sequenced part of the CDR3 DNA is TGTGCCAGCAGTGAAAGTGGTGGGGCTTGGGGAAACACC. It translates to CASSESGGAWGNT. The CDR3 reads in full as CASSESGGAWGNTIYF.

A note on this clone: The read gets to within 3 residues of the CDR3 end, and the germline J gene fills in the rest. The rearrangement joins TRBV19 to TRBJ2-4, with a possible D match to TRBD1 (6 bases). This CDR3 is 17 amino acids long. CDR1 and CDR2 from the germline V gene are LNHDA and SQIVND (reference sequence). The part of the CDR3 DNA that was read is TGTGCCAGTAGTCTCCAGGGGCCCTCAGAGATAAACTATGGT. Its protein is CASSLQGPSEINYG. In full, the CDR3 reads CASSLQGPSEINYGQYF.

Of note for this clone: The CDR3 is cut off 3 residues early in the read; its end comes from the germline J gene. This sequence joins TRBV10-1 and TRBJ2-1; 12 nucleotides align to TRBD2. V lost 6 bases to trimming and J lost 6 bases; unmatched junction nucleotides: 3. Germline lookup yields CDR1 WNHNN and CDR2 SYGVQD (reference sequence). The CDR3 is 14 residues long. CDR3 loop: CASRSSGGANEQFF. The part of the CDR3 DNA that was read is TGCGCCAGCAGGTCTAGCGGGGGGGCCAATGAG.

A remark on this clone: The read ends 3 residues shy of where the CDR3 ends; the end is completed using the germline J gene. The chain recombines TRBV19 with TRBJ2-4; D perhaps matches TRBD2 (6 bases). The germline V gene encodes CDR1 LNHDA and CDR2 SQIVND (reference sequence). This CDR3 has 15 amino acids. The CDR3 sequence is CASSIWGVGDYGQYF. The sequenced CDR3 bases are TGTGCCAGTAGTATTTGGGGGGTTGGCGACTATGGT.

With respect to this clone: From the germline J gene comes the end of the CDR3, since the read stops 3 residues before it. The chain carries TRBV20-1 and TRBJ2-7; 11 nucleotides agree with TRBD2. V dropped 6 bases and J dropped 0; count of bases not matched to a gene: 10. This CDR3 is built from 16 residues. Germline V CDR1 and CDR2: DFQATT, SNEGSKA (reference sequence). CDR3 region: CSANSLAGAHSYEQYF. The covered CDR3 bases are TGCAGTGCAAACTCACTAGCGGGGGCACACTCCTACGAG.

Comment on this clone: With the read ending 3 residues before the CDR3 end, the germline J gene is used to fill in that end. The V call is TRBV10-3, the J call TRBJ2-1; TRBD2 might be the D (6 bases). Looked up from germline, CDR1 is ENHRY and CDR2 is SYGVKD. V was shortened by 10 bases and J by 6 bases, with 19 bases between the two germline ends. The CDR3 totals 14 residues. The DNA read from the CDR3 is TGTGCCACGGGACTGCCACAAGGGTTCAATGAG. It yields the protein CATGLPQGFNE. The complete CDR3 protein is CATGLPQGFNEQFF.

About this clone itself: The CDR3 end lies 3 residues beyond the end of the read and is filled in from the germline J gene. The chain joins TRBV13 to TRBJ2-7; 7 nucleotides match TRBD1. V gave up 0 bases and J gave up 0 bases; unmatched junction bases: 2. The CDR3 covers 15 residues. Germline V gene sequence: CDR1 PRHDT, CDR2 FYEKMQ (reference sequence). CDR3 residues: CASSLGDRLSYEQYF. CDR3 bases read: TGTGCCAGCAGCTTAGGGGACAGGCTCTCCTACGAG.

Comment on this clone: The read halts 3 residues ahead of the CDR3 end, with the missing end drawn from the germline J gene. V gene TRBV2 combines with J gene TRBJ2-2; D remains ambiguous. The CDR3 loop spans 13 amino acids. Trimming removed 4 bases at V and 3 bases at J, with 6 bases between. Germline loops: CDR1 SNHLY, CDR2 FYNNEI. CDR3 amino acids: CASSAGYTGELFF. The covered CDR3 bases are TGTGCCAGCAGTGCAGGTTACACCGGGGAG.

The DNA read from the CDR3 is TGCAGTGCTAGGAGGCTAGCGGGGACAGATACC. Its protein product is CSARRLAGTDT. The entire CDR3 protein is CSARRLAGTDTYTF. The gene calls are TRBV20-1 and TRBJ1-2, with TRBD1 matching 7 bases. The CDR3 end falls 3 residues outside the read, so it is completed with the germline J gene. CDR3 length: 14 residues. The V gene's germline CDR1 is DFQATT and CDR2 SNEGSKA (reference sequence).

Points on this clone: From the germline J gene comes the end of the CDR3, since the read stops 3 residues before it. This chain connects TRBV30 to TRBJ1-6, with D perhaps TRBD1 (6 bases). The CDR3 totals 11 residues. In germline, CDR1 is GTSNPN, CDR2 SVGIG (reference sequence). Deletions cut 3 bases from V and 12 bases from J, with 9 bases between. Here the CDR3 reads CAWRTGGPLHF. The part of the CDR3 DNA that was read is TGTGCCTGGAGGACAGGAGGACCC.

CDR3 DNA, as far as it was read: TGTGCCAGCAGCCCAGGGCCCTCGTACGAG. It is translated as CASSPGPSYE. The CDR3 in its entirety is CASSPGPSYEQYF. The rearrangement links TRBV5-5 to TRBJ2-7, with a possible D match to TRBD1 (5 bases). With the read ending 3 residues before the CDR3 end, the germline J gene is used to fill in that end. The CDR3 runs 13 residues. Trimming shortened V by 4 bases and J by 4 bases, and 12 bases separated the two germline ends. CDR1 and CDR2 (germline): SGHKS, YYEKEE (reference sequence). The full variable domain, in which reference TRBV5-5 and TRBJ2-7 provide the parts outside the CDR3, is DAGVTQSPTHLIKTRGQQVTLRCSPISGHKSVSWYQQVLGQGPQFIFQYYEKEERGRGNFPDRFSARQFPNYSSELNVNALLLGDSALYLCASSPGPSYEQYFGPGTRLTVT.

Regarding this clone: Read data end 3 residues before the CDR3 end; the end is taken from the germline J gene. The rearrangement joins TRBV2 to TRBJ2-4; 12 nucleotides line up with TRBD2. Germline V gives CDR1 SNHLY, CDR2 FYNNEI. CDR3 length: 15 amino acids. The CDR3 bases that were read are TGTGCCAGCAGTGTACCTAGCGGGGGGGCAGAGACT. Translation: CASSVPSGGAET. The entire CDR3 sequence reads CASSVPSGGAETQYF.

In the case of this clone: The read stops 3 residues short of the end of the CDR3; the missing end is completed from the germline J gene. J is TRBJ2-2 and V is TRBV18, with 8 bases aligning to TRBD1. Germline lookup yields CDR1 KGHSH and CDR2 LQKENI. Trimming took 5 bases from V and 5 from J; bases not matched to a gene: 4. The CDR3 length is 14 residues. The CDR3 sequence is CASSERTGTGELFF. CDR3 DNA, as far as it was read: TGTGCCAGCTCAGAGCGGACAGGGACCGGGGAG. The full variable domain, in which reference TRBV18 and TRBJ2-2 provide the parts outside the CDR3, is NAGVMQNPRHLVRRRGQEARLRCSPMKGHSHVYWYRQLPEEGLKFMVYLQKENIIDESGMPKERFSAEFPKEGPSILRIQQVVRGDSAAYFCASSERTGTGELFFGEGSRLTVL.

In regard to this clone: One end of the junction does not line up with germline, which may come from a read error. Sequencing ends 3 residues short of the CDR3 end; the germline J gene provides the rest. J is TRBJ1-2 and V is TRBV7-2; D is unclear. Germline CDR1 and CDR2: SGHTA and FQGNSA. The CDR3 length is 15 residues. CDR3 region: CASSLAFPLNYGYTF. The sequenced part of the CDR3 DNA is TGTGCCAGCAGCTTAGCCTTCCCGCTTAACTATGGT.